The 2 T cell receptor beta chains below come from one sample, sequenced in a study of response to subunit inactivated influenza vaccine. Each CDR3 protein gets one entry after TCRdb re-called the RT-PCR reads with MiXCR. The sample has about 520,000 distinct CDR3 sequences, under 8.5% seen once. The sequenced sample was PBMCs from blood, obtained 23 months after vaccination. The receptor source for this set is a man between 50 and 69 years old who received an inactivated influenza vaccine.

This clonotype was picked up many times. The chain is built from TRBV20-1 and TRBJ2-7; D gene unclear. V lost 6 bases and J lost 0, with 15 bases in between. Per the germline V gene, CDR1 is DFQATT and CDR2 is SNEGSKA (reference sequence). The CDR3 contains 14 residues. The CDR3 sequence is CSAPRMRTSYEQYF. DNA for the CDR3: TGCAGTGCCCCGCGAATGCGGACCTCCTACGAGCAGTACTTC.

This clonotype has a handful of counts. The gene calls are TRBV12-3 or TRBV12-4 and TRBJ1-2; tentative D call: TRBD1 (5 bases). The CDR3 has 13 residues. Between the trimmed V and J ends, which lost 0 bases and 8 bases, there was a span of 10 bases. CDR3 region: CASSLATGDGYTF. The CDR3 DNA reads as TGTGCCAGCAGTTTAGCTACTGGGGACGGCTACACCTTC.